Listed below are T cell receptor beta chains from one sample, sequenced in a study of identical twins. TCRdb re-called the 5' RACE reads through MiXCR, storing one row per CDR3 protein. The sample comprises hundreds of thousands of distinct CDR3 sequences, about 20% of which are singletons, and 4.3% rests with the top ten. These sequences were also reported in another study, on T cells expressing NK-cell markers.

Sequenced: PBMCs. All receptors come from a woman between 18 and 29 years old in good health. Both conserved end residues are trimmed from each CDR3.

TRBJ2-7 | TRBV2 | ASSPRTGGPPFSYEQY
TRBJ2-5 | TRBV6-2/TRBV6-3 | ASSPRGGTETQY
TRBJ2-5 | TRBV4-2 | ASGLAGSWDQY
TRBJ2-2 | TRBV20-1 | SAMGGGATGELF
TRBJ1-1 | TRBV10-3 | AISLNAGRVEAF
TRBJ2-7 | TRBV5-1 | ASSLGDWSTYEQY
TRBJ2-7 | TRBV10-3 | AIRAGSYEQY
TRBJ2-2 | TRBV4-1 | ASSQAGLAGGRTGELF
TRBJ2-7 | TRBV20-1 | SAWTLRDEQY
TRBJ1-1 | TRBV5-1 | ASSYQGVGTEAF
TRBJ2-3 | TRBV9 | ASSVDGSDTQY
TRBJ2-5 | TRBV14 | ASSQDPWGETQY
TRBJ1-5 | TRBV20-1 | SARAVPGEGQNNQPQH
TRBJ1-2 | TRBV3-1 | ASSHTEQFGYGYT
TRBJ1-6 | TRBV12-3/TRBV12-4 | AIRRDNSPLH
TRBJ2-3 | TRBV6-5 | ASSYELAGALSTDTQY
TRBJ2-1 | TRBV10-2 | ASRNGTLTNNEQF
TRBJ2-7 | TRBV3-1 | ASSPVGQGREQY
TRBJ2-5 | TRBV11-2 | ASSRGYRQETQY
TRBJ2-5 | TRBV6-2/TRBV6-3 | ASSYATGQGQETQY
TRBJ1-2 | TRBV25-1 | ASSHSSRGAYGYT
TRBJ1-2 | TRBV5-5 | ASSAPGQGDYGYT
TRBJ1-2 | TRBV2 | ASRADSWYGYT
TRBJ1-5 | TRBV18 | ASTGLFQGPQH
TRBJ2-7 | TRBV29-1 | SVRSPAEQY
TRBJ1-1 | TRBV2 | ASNRESGYTEAF
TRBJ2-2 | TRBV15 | ATSRVGMDGELF
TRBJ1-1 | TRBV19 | ASSIERTEAF
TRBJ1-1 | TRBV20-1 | SARPAGAGGKTEAF
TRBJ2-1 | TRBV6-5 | ASSYSGERYNEQF
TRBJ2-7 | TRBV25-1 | ASSDIETSVYEQY
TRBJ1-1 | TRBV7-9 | ASSLSASGGEAF
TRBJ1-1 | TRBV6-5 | ASSYIRWRPTEAF
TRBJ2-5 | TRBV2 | ASSEDRSQETQY
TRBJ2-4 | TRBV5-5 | ASSLLALAKNIQY
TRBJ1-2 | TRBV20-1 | SARDILGGYT
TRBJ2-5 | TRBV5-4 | ASSFGTGQETQY
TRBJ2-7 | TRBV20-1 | SAREGQGVKEQY
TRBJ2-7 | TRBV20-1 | SARWTGSNEQY
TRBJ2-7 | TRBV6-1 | ASSPSSETYEQY
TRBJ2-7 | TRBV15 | ATSRDNGANEQY
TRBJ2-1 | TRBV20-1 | SATELAGVENEQF
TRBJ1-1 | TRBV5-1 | ASSTLGGLNTEAF
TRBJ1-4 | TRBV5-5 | ASSLAEQGRGEKLF
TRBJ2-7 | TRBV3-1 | ASSQGYEQY
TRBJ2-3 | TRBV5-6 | ASSSGGPFTDTQY
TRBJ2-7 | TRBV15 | ATSRQSYEQY
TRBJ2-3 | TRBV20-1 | SARTSGRLTDTQY
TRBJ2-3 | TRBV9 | ASSPSGSPDTQY